These 23 T cell receptor beta chains were sequenced from one sample in a study of PD-L1 blockade in urothelial cancer. This table comes from immunoSEQ multiplex PCR, and its TCRdb copy is limited to in-frame clones, with some not included. The sample includes about 120,000 clones, roughly 88% seen only once; the top ten take 2.4%. Time point of the sample: peripheral blood 6 weeks after treatment start. Here the sequenced sample was PBMCs, taken around atezolizumab (anti-PD-L1) treatment. The receptors here all came from a man aged 45-65 years with urothelial cancer.

This sequence joins TRBV5-1 and TRBJ2-5; 7 nucleotides align to TRBD1. CDR1 is SGHRS, CDR2 YFSETQ, per germline. The trim removed 5 bases at V and 1 base at J, leaving 5 bases unmatched. This CDR3 is 14 amino acids long. The CDR3 is CASRKTGVQETQYF. CDR3 sequence (DNA): TGCGCCAGCAGGAAAACAGGGGTCCAAGAGACCCAGTACTTC.

V and J are TRBV15 and TRBJ2-5; the match to TRBD1 covers 7 bases. V was clipped by 0 bases and J by 4 bases; unmatched bases: 5. The germline CDR1 and CDR2 sequences are LNHNV and YYDKDF (reference sequence). This CDR3 is built from 15 residues. The CDR3 sequence: CATSRDKGARETQYF. The CDR3 bases are TGTGCCACCAGCAGAGATAAGGGGGCGCGAGAGACCCAGTACTTC.

This clone has just one count. This chain links TRBV5-1 with TRBJ2-7; D is unresolved. This CDR3 region has 14 residues. V lost 2 bases to trimming and J lost 1 base, with 10 bases between them. Germline loops: CDR1 SGHRS, CDR2 YFSETQ. The CDR3 region is CASSFAAESYEQYF. As DNA, the CDR3 is TGCGCCAGCAGCTTTGCGGCGGAGTCCTACGAGCAGTACTTC.

A few counts support this clone. The genes are TRBV5-1 and TRBJ2-1; TRBD2 agrees at 8 bases. This CDR3 contains 15 residues. V was clipped by 6 bases and J by 3 bases; unmatched bases: 8. CDR1 is SGHRS and CDR2 is YFSETQ in the germline V gene. This CDR3 reads CASIIGSGSYNEQFF. CDR3 nucleotide sequence: TGCGCCAGCATCATTGGGAGCGGGAGCTACAATGAGCAGTTCTTC.

CDR3 residues: CSVVRGSFNEQFF. DNA of the CDR3: TGCAGCGTTGTTCGCGGGAGTTTTAATGAGCAGTTCTTC. The rearrangement joins TRBV29-1 to TRBJ2-1, with 7 bases matching TRBD2. Germline CDR1 SQVTM, CDR2 ANQGSEA. This CDR3 has 13 amino acids. With V trimmed by 4 bases and J by 7 bases, 7 bases remained unmatched.

The chain recombines TRBV7-9 with TRBJ2-2; 10 bases agree with TRBD2. Germline lookup yields CDR1 SEHNR and CDR2 FQNEAQ (reference sequence). This CDR3 has 16 residues. With 3 bases clipped from V and 7 bases from J, the junction kept 8 bases outside the gene matches. The CDR3 DNA reads TGTGCCAGCAGCTTTGGGCTAGCGGGAGCCAGCGGGGAGCTGTTTTTT. Its protein product is CASSFGLAGASGELFF.

The chain couples TRBV29-1 to TRBJ2-3, with D possibly being TRBD1 (5 bases). Per germline, CDR1 SQVTM and CDR2 ANQGSEA. The CDR3 has 12 residues. V was pared by 4 bases and J by 8 bases, with 13 bases between. Here the CDR3 reads CSVVGAEVTQYF. In DNA, the CDR3 is TGCAGCGTTGTAGGGGCCGAGGTTACGCAGTATTTT.

The count of this clone is one. This chain uses TRBV28 with TRBJ2-5; tentatively, D is TRBD2 (6 bases). The V and J ends lost 8 bases and 1 base respectively, with 8 bases between them. The CDR3 covers 12 residues. Per germline, CDR1 MDHEN and CDR2 SYDVKM. CDR3 loop: CASRRGQETQYF. The DNA of the CDR3 is TGTGCCAGCCGGCGGGGCCAAGAGACCCAGTACTTC.

The chain carries TRBV6-5 and TRBJ2-5; possibly TRBD2 for D (6 bases). The CDR3 length is 13 residues. Trimming removed 7 bases at V and 5 bases at J, with 14 bases between. In germline, CDR1 is MNHEY, CDR2 SVGAGI. CDR3 sequence reads: CASIMTSPETQYF. The CDR3 DNA sequence: TGTGCCAGCATTATGACTAGTCCCGAGACCCAGTACTTC.

The V gene is TRBV6-1, the J gene TRBJ1-5; no reliable D call. Germline values: CDR1 MNHNS, CDR2 SASEGT. This CDR3 has 15 amino acids. V was cut by 8 bases and J by 6 bases, with 20 bases left in between. DNA of the CDR3: TGTGCCAGCTCCTGGGCAGGCGGGGTCGGTCAGCCCCAGCATTTT. As protein: CASSWAGGVGQPQHF.

The chain carries TRBV7-3 and TRBJ1-3; 9 bases agree with TRBD1. Germline CDR1 SGHTA, CDR2 FQGTGA. Trimming at V came to 5 bases and at J to 4 bases, leaving 6 bases not matched to a gene. This CDR3 comprises 15 residues. The CDR3 here is CASSPQGASGNTIYF. The CDR3 DNA reads TGTGCCAGCAGCCCACAGGGGGCATCGGGAAACACCATATATTTT. Together with reference TRBV7-3 and TRBJ1-3, the CDR3 gives the full variable domain: GAGVSQTPSNKVTEKGKYVELRCDPISGHTALYWYRQSLGQGPEFLIYFQGTGAADDSGLPNDRFFAVRPEGSVSTLKIQRTERGDSAVYLCASSPQGASGNTIYFGEGSWLTVV.

This clone occurred once. V is TRBV4-1 and J is TRBJ2-3; the match to TRBD2 covers 13 bases. From germline, CDR1 is MGHRA and CDR2 YSYEKL. V dropped 0 bases and J dropped 0; count of bases not matched to a gene: 6. The CDR3 sequence is 19 residues long. The CDR3 nucleotides read TGCGCCAGCAGCCAAGATACCGGACTAGCGGGAGCCAGCACAGATACGCAGTATTTT. Amino acid sequence: CASSQDTGLAGASTDTQYF.

Worth noting for this clone: One end of the junction fails to match germline, which may point to a read error. The rearrangement links TRBV11-2 to TRBJ1-6, with TRBD1 as a possible D gene (5 bases). There are 13 residues in the CDR3. The germline gives CDR1 SGHAT, CDR2 FQNNGV. DNA of the CDR3: TGTGCCAGCAGCGAGGGACTATCCTCACTCCTCCACTTT. Protein product: CASSEGLSSLLHF.

The chain couples TRBV27 to TRBJ1-5; a weak D match, TRBD1 (6 bases). Germline CDR1 is MNHEY and CDR2 is SMNVEV (reference sequence). The germline V and J ends were trimmed by 3 bases and 3 bases, with 12 bases remaining between them. This CDR3 region has 15 residues. DNA of the CDR3: TGTGCCAGCAGTTTGGCCGGACAGTTCAATCAGCCCCAGCATTTT. This gives the protein CASSLAGQFNQPQHF.

This chain uses TRBV12-5 with TRBJ2-2; TRBD1 aligns across 9 bases. Looked up from germline, CDR1 is LGHNT and CDR2 is FRNRAP. V was pared by 6 bases and J by 4 bases, with 6 bases of the junction left unmatched. CDR3 size: 15 residues. CDR3 sequence reads: CASGDPDRGTGELFF. CDR3 bases: TGTGCTAGTGGCGACCCGGACAGGGGCACCGGGGAGCTGTTTTTT.

The genes are TRBV7-3 and TRBJ1-6; D unclear. V was pared by 2 bases and J by 9 bases, with 8 bases between. The CDR3 is made up of 13 amino acids. Per the germline V gene, CDR1 is SGHTA and CDR2 is FQGTGA. The CDR3 sequence: CASSLLGGSPLHF. DNA for the CDR3: TGTGCCAGCAGCTTATTAGGAGGTTCACCCCTCCACTTT.

The chain uses TRBV28 and TRBJ1-4, with 7 positions matching TRBD1. The V and J ends lost 6 bases and 10 bases, in that order; junction bases with no gene match: 8. CDR1 MDHEN and CDR2 SYDVKM come from the germline V gene. This CDR3 contains 13 residues. The CDR3 DNA follows: TGTGCCAGCAGCCGGGGGACAGCAGGAAAACTGTTTTTT. It codes for CASSRGTAGKLFF.

This clone has ten or more counts. At the DNA level, this CDR3 is encoded by other sequences in the same sample as well. This chain joins TRBV10-3 and TRBJ1-5; D is unresolved. This CDR3 region has 13 residues. V was clipped by 0 bases and J by 4 bases, with 4 bases between them. Germline lookup yields CDR1 ENHRY and CDR2 SYGVKD. As DNA, the CDR3 is TGTGCCATCAGTGAGTCGAGTAATCAGCCCCAGCATTTT. It encodes CAISESSNQPQHF.

The chain combines TRBV25-1 with TRBJ2-7, with D unclear. Per the germline V gene, CDR1 is MGHDK and CDR2 is SYGVNS. CDR3 length: 12 amino acids. V dropped 3 bases and J dropped 4 bases, with 7 bases sitting between them. The CDR3, as DNA: TGTGCCAGCAGTGATGCGCCTTACGAGCAGTACTTC. Translating it yields CASSDAPYEQYF.

The chain couples TRBV6-1 to TRBJ1-3; TRBD1 is a possible D gene (5 bases). Deletions cut 8 bases from V and 0 bases from J, with 14 bases between. The germline V gene has CDR1 MNHNS and CDR2 SASEGT. The CDR3 sequence is 15 residues long. The CDR3 DNA reads as TGTGCCAGCGACCTTGCAGGGTACTCTGGAAACACCATATATTTT. Its protein product is CASDLAGYSGNTIYF.

The V gene is TRBV10-3, the J gene TRBJ1-4, with no clear D. The CDR3 extends over 13 amino acids. CDR1 and CDR2 from the germline V gene are ENHRY and SYGVKD. V lost 7 bases, J lost 8 bases, and 14 bases lay in between. The CDR3 DNA reads as TGTGCCATCAAACGCGGCGAGGGCGAAAAACTGTTTTTT. Its protein product is CAIKRGEGEKLFF.

The chain is built from TRBV6-1 and TRBJ2-1, with D perhaps TRBD1 (6 bases). The CDR3 has 15 residues. Between the trimmed V and J ends, which lost 8 bases and 8 bases, there was a span of 22 bases. Germline assignment: CDR1 MNHNS and CDR2 SASEGT. In DNA, the CDR3 is TGTGCCAGCCACACCGGGACATTGGGTCGGGATGAGCAGTTCTTC. Its translation is CASHTGTLGRDEQFF.

This chain joins TRBV19 and TRBJ2-1; 7 positions agree with TRBD2. Germline loops: CDR1 LNHDA, CDR2 SQIVND (reference sequence). This CDR3 is built from 14 residues. After removal of 5 bases from V and 3 bases from J, the junction contained 4 bases not matched to a gene. CDR3 DNA: TGTGCCAGTAGTCGGGGGAGGGGCTACAATGAGCAGTTCTTC. Protein sequence: CASSRGRGYNEQFF.